What follows are 24 T cell receptor beta chains derived from one specimen sequenced in a study of liver allograft versus peripheral blood T cells. About the study: Blood and transplanted-liver T cell receptor repertoires from recipients were compared.

MiXCR was run by TCRdb on the reads, yielding one entry per CDR3 protein. The sample yields approximately 1,200 distinct CDR3 sequences, around 15% seen once. The receptors here all came from a human patient who had a liver transplant. Some T cells may possibly be graft donor cells.

This clonotype qualifies as medium-sized. The genes are TRBV6-6 and TRBJ2-3; 8 bases line up with TRBD2. The V gene's germline CDR1 is MNHNY and CDR2 SVGAGI (reference sequence). The trim removed 10 bases at V and 6 bases at J, leaving 12 bases unmatched. The length of the CDR3 is 14 residues. For the CDR3, the DNA is TGTGCCACCTATTCAGCGGGAGTGGGCGATACGCAGTATTTT. Its translation is CATYSAGVGDTQYF.

In nucleotides, the CDR3 is TGCGCCAGCAGCCAAGTATCCAGGGGTGGCACAGATACGCAGTATTTT. This gives the protein CASSQVSRGGTDTQYF. The V gene is TRBV4-1, the J gene TRBJ2-3, with D possibly matching TRBD1 (6 bases). Germline V gene sequence: CDR1 MGHRA, CDR2 YSYEKL. V dropped 1 base and J dropped 1 base, with 12 bases sitting between them. This CDR3 has 16 residues.

Relative to its sample, this clonotype is medium-sized. This sequence joins TRBV5-5 and TRBJ1-2; the D is unclear. Between the trimmed V and J ends, which lost 0 bases and 1 base, there was a span of 4 bases. Per germline, CDR1 SGHKS and CDR2 YYEKEE (reference sequence). The CDR3 extends over 13 amino acids. This CDR3 is CASSLEVNYGYTF. The CDR3 region has the DNA TGTGCCAGCAGCTTGGAAGTTAACTATGGCTACACCTTC.

This clonotype ranks as medium-sized. The chain combines TRBV6-5 with TRBJ2-1, with 8 bases fitting TRBD2. The germline V gene encodes CDR1 MNHEY and CDR2 SVGAGI. V was clipped by 8 bases and J by 9 bases; unmatched bases: 3. There are 11 residues in the CDR3. The CDR3 protein is CASSAGGEQFF. The CDR3 region has the DNA TGTGCCAGCTCGGCGGGGGGTGAGCAGTTCTTC.

By share, this clonotype counts as medium-sized. The genes are TRBV10-2 and TRBJ2-1, with TRBD2 matching over 7 bases. This CDR3 comprises 15 residues. Germline CDR1 and CDR2: WSHSY and SAAADI. The J segment lost 2 bases and the V segment lost 4 bases, leaving 5 bases of the junction unmatched. The CDR3 protein is CASSASGPAYNEQFF. CDR3 DNA: TGCGCCAGCAGTGCTAGCGGCCCGGCCTACAATGAGCAGTTCTTC.

Relative to its sample, this clonotype is medium-sized. The chain couples TRBV27 to TRBJ1-1, with D unresolved. CDR1 and CDR2 (germline): MNHEY, SMNVEV (reference sequence). This CDR3 has 13 residues. V was cut by 2 bases and J by 1 base, with 5 bases left in between. This CDR3 is CASSLMPNTEAFF. The CDR3 bases are TGTGCCAGCAGTTTAATGCCGAACACTGAAGCTTTCTTT.

This clonotype ranks as large. The V gene is TRBV29-1, the J gene TRBJ1-1; the match to TRBD1 covers 8 bases. The ends lost 5 bases at V and 4 bases at J; junction bases unmatched: 3. From germline, CDR1 is SQVTM and CDR2 ANQGSEA. The CDR3 is 12 amino acids. The CDR3: CSVPDRGTEAFF. CDR3 bases: TGCAGCGTTCCTGACAGGGGCACTGAAGCTTTCTTT. Together with reference TRBV29-1 and TRBJ1-1, the CDR3 gives the full variable domain: SAVISQKPSRDICQRGTSLTIQCQVDSQVTMMFWYRQQPGQSLTLIATANQGSEATYESGFVIDKFPISRPNLTFSTLTVSNMSPEDSSIYLCSVPDRGTEAFFGQGTRLTVV.

This clonotype is classed as medium-sized. The chain employs TRBV30 and TRBJ2-1; possible D gene TRBD1, 5 bases. The V end was cut by 0 bases, the J end by 3 bases, with 12 bases between. CDR3 length: 15 amino acids. The germline V gene encodes CDR1 GTSNPN and CDR2 SVGIG (reference sequence). The CDR3 region has the DNA TGTGCCTGGAGTGTGGGGCGGCAGTTCTACAATGAGCAGTTCTTC. It translates to CAWSVGRQFYNEQFF.

This clonotype is categorized as medium-sized. V is TRBV7-9 and J is TRBJ1-1, with D uncertain. This CDR3 has 15 amino acids. CDR1 is SEHNR, CDR2 FQNEAQ, per germline (reference sequence). Trimming shortened V by 1 base and J by 1 base, and 10 bases separated the two germline ends. CDR3 sequence: CASSLDRDPNTEAFF. CDR3 nucleotides: TGTGCCAGCAGCTTAGATCGGGATCCGAACACTGAAGCTTTCTTT.

Judged by abundance, this clonotype is medium-sized. One end of the junction fails to match germline, which may point to a read error. The J gene is TRBJ2-7, the V gene TRBV6-1; D is unclear. This CDR3 contains 12 residues. Germline V gives CDR1 MNHNS, CDR2 SASEGT. The chain's CDR3 is CASSEGSVRSCF. For the CDR3, the DNA is TGTGCCAGCAGTGAAGGGTCCGTTCGGAGTTGCTTC.

This clonotype was seen more than once but under ten times. CDR3 region: CASSLVPRGSYEQYF. In DNA form, the CDR3 reads TGTGCCAGCAGCTTAGTCCCAAGGGGGTCCTACGAGCAGTACTTC. The rearrangement uses TRBV7-9 and TRBJ2-7; D perhaps matches TRBD1 (6 bases). The V end lost 1 base, the J end lost 1 base, and 11 bases lay between the germline ends. This CDR3 comprises 15 residues. Germline V gene lookup returns CDR1 SEHNR and CDR2 FQNEAQ (reference sequence). Variable domain in full (rest from reference TRBV7-9 and TRBJ2-7): DTGVSQNPRHKITKRGQNVTFRCDPISEHNRLYWYRQTLGQGPEFLTYFQNEAQLEKSRLLSDRFSAERPKGSFSTLEIQRTEQGDSAMYLCASSLVPRGSYEQYFGPGTRLTVT.

This clonotype appeared a few times. The rearrangement links TRBV28 to TRBJ1-5, with TRBD1 as a possible D gene (6 bases). The CDR3 loop spans 13 amino acids. CDR1 and CDR2 from the germline V gene are MDHEN and SYDVKM. The V and J ends lost 5 bases and 5 bases respectively, with 10 bases between them. Here the CDR3 DNA reads TGTGCCAGCAGTCCACAGGGAGATCAGCCCCAGCATTTT. This codes for CASSPQGDQPQHF.

In its sample, this clonotype ranks as medium-sized. V is TRBV30 and J is TRBJ1-2, with D unresolved. Trimming took 0 bases from V and 2 from J, leaving 13 bases between them. The CDR3 runs 15 residues. In germline, CDR1 is GTSNPN, CDR2 SVGIG (reference sequence). The DNA of the CDR3 is TGTGCCTGGAGTGTAATGGACGGAGTAAACTATGGCTACACCTTC. Its translation: CAWSVMDGVNYGYTF.

This chain links TRBV3-1 with TRBJ2-7; 13 nucleotides line up with TRBD2. V lost 6 bases to trimming and J lost 0 bases; unmatched junction nucleotides: 14. Germline loops: CDR1 LGHDT, CDR2 YNNKEL (reference sequence). The CDR3 length is 19 residues. The CDR3 reads CASSQRPGLAGLSSYEQYF. As DNA, the CDR3 is TGTGCCAGCAGTCAGCGTCCGGGACTAGCGGGACTTAGCTCCTACGAGCAGTACTTC.

Judged by abundance, this clonotype is medium-sized (0.01 to 0.1%). The chain links TRBV6-1 to TRBJ2-7; D gene uncertain. V was shortened by 2 bases and J by 3 bases, with 8 bases between the two germline ends. CDR1 MNHNS and CDR2 SASEGT come from the germline V gene. The CDR3 is 13 residues long. The DNA of the CDR3 is TGTGCCAGCAGTGAAAAAGAACACTACGAGCAGTACTTC. It is translated as CASSEKEHYEQYF.

In its sample, this clonotype is medium-sized. This rearrangement joins TRBV15 to TRBJ2-7; D gene unclear. V was clipped by 5 bases and J by 6 bases, with 17 bases between them. Looked up from germline, CDR1 is LNHNV and CDR2 is YYDKDF (reference sequence). The CDR3 extends over 14 amino acids. The CDR3 loop reads CATSPRKAGREQYF. Here the CDR3 DNA reads TGTGCCACCAGCCCCCGGAAGGCAGGTCGCGAGCAGTACTTC. The full variable domain, in which reference TRBV15 and TRBJ2-7 provide the parts outside the CDR3, is DAMVIQNPRYQVTQFGKPVTLSCSQTLNHNVMYWYQQKSSQAPKLLFHYYDKDFNNEADTPDNFQSRRPNTSFCFLDIRSPGLGDTAMYLCATSPRKAGREQYFGPGTRLTVT.

This clonotype was seen more than once but under ten times. This chain joins TRBV7-9 and TRBJ2-7; the D is unclear. The CDR3 totals 12 residues. Germline lookup yields CDR1 SEHNR and CDR2 FQNEAQ (reference sequence). Trimming took off 4 bases at V and 2 bases at J, with 6 bases between the two ends. The DNA of the CDR3 is TGTGCCAGCAGCTCCTCCCCCTACGAGCAGTACTTC. This sequence encodes CASSSSPYEQYF.

In its sample, this clonotype ranks as medium-sized (0.01 to 0.1%). This chain connects TRBV6-1 to TRBJ1-6; unclear D gene. V gave up 1 base and J gave up 9 bases, with 10 bases separating them. Germline V gene lookup returns CDR1 MNHNS and CDR2 SASEGT. CDR3 size: 14 residues. CDR3 sequence (DNA): TGTGCCAGCAGTGAAGGGCAGCAAAGTTCACCCCTCCACTTT. This encodes CASSEGQQSSPLHF.

The chain couples TRBV18 to TRBJ1-5; the match to TRBD1 covers 7 bases. The ends lost 3 bases at V and 2 bases at J; junction bases unmatched: 7. Germline CDR1 reads KGHSH; CDR2 reads LQKENI. This CDR3 spans 16 amino acids. CDR3 in amino acids: CASSPTTGVGNQPQHF. For the CDR3, the DNA is TGTGCCAGCTCACCTACCACAGGGGTCGGCAATCAGCCCCAGCATTTT.

In its sample, this clonotype ranks as large (0.1 to 1%). The chain recombines TRBV27 with TRBJ2-2; 8 bases line up with TRBD2. Looked up from germline, CDR1 is MNHEY and CDR2 is SMNVEV (reference sequence). The length of the CDR3 is 14 residues. CDR3 protein: CVVGLAGITGELFF. As DNA, the CDR3 is TGTGTGGTGGGGCTAGCGGGTATCACCGGGGAGCTGTTTTTT.

The chain couples TRBV12-3 or TRBV12-4 to TRBJ2-5; D is ambiguous. Deletions cut 6 bases from V and 4 bases from J, with 6 bases between. The CDR3 spans 11 residues. CDR3 residues: CASSPGETQYF. CDR3 sequence (DNA): TGTGCCAGCAGCCCGGGAGAGACCCAGTACTTC.

This clonotype was counted many times. The chain links TRBV27 to TRBJ2-1; TRBD2 matches at 11 bases. CDR3 length equals 16 residues. The trim removed 7 bases at V and 8 bases at J, leaving 13 bases unmatched. Germline lookup yields CDR1 MNHEY and CDR2 SMNVEV (reference sequence). The CDR3 loop reads CASKVTSGRVGYEQFF. CDR3 coding DNA: TGTGCCAGCAAAGTTACTAGCGGGAGAGTTGGGTATGAGCAGTTCTTC.

This clonotype is labeled medium-sized. The chain employs TRBV7-9 and TRBJ1-1; D is undetermined. The length of the CDR3 is 14 residues. Trimming took 5 bases from V and 3 from J, leaving 13 bases between them. Germline CDR1 reads SEHNR; CDR2 reads FQNEAQ (reference sequence). CDR3 sequence (DNA): TGTGCCAGCAGCCTTACACGGCGCGACACTGAAGCTTTCTTT. This sequence encodes CASSLTRRDTEAFF.

Sample share makes this clonotype medium-sized (0.01 to 0.1%). The chain carries TRBV7-9 and TRBJ2-5; TRBD1 matches at 8 bases. Looked up from germline, CDR1 is SEHNR and CDR2 is FQNEAQ (reference sequence). The CDR3 covers 15 residues. V was pared by 3 bases and J by 2 bases, with 5 bases of the junction left unmatched. The CDR3 region is CASSLWDRIQETQYF. The CDR3 DNA is TGTGCCAGCAGCTTGTGGGACAGGATACAAGAGACCCAGTACTTC.